A single sample is the source of the 3 T cell receptor beta chains below, sequenced in a study of blood T cell repertoires in COVID-19. Method: immunoSEQ multiplex PCR; TCRdb's copy keeps in-frame clones and lacks some. The table lists about 190,000 clones, under 80% of them singletons. The sequenced sample was PBMCs or T cells enriched from blood (not recorded which). These receptors were taken from a woman between 50 and 59 years old with acute COVID-19.

CDR3 region: CASSLTSGGAGSGELFF. CDR3 nucleotide sequence: TGTGCCAGCAGTCTTACTAGCGGGGGGGCCGGTAGCGGGGAGCTGTTTTTT. The chain is built from TRBV27 and TRBJ2-2, with 13 positions matching TRBD2. With 5 bases clipped from V and 7 bases from J, the junction kept 10 bases outside the gene matches. The CDR3 sequence is 17 residues long. The germline V gene encodes CDR1 MNHEY and CDR2 SMNVEV (reference sequence).

This clone was detected once. The V call is TRBV3-1 (or the pseudogene TRBV3-2), the J call TRBJ1-4, with D possibly being TRBD1 (6 bases). The CDR3 is 15 amino acids. Germline V gene sequence: CDR1 LGHDT, CDR2 YNNKEL (reference sequence). Trimming stripped 1 base from V and 13 bases from J, with 19 bases between. CDR3 nucleotides: TGTGCCAGCAGCCAAGGGGGCTCTCGGGACAATGGACTGTTTTTT. As protein: CASSQGGSRDNGLFF.

This sequence joins TRBV4-1 and TRBJ1-1, with TRBD1 matching 8 bases. This CDR3 has 15 amino acids. The germline V gene has CDR1 MGHRA and CDR2 YSYEKL. Germline trimming cut 4 bases from V and 3 bases from J; bases unmatched to any gene: 7. In DNA, the CDR3 is TGCGCCAGCAGCCTTCCCACAGGGGGGGACACTGAAGCTTTCTTT. It encodes CASSLPTGGDTEAFF.